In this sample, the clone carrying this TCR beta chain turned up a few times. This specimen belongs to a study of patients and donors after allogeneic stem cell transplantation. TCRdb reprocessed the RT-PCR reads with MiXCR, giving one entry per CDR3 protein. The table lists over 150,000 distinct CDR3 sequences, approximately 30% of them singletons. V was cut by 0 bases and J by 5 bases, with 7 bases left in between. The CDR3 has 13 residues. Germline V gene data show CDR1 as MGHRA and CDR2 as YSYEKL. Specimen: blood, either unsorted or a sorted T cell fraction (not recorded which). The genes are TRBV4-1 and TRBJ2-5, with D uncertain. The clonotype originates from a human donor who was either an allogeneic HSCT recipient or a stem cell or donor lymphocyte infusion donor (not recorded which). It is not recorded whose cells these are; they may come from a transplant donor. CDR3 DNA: TGCGCCAGCAGCCAAGAATCCGGCGAGACCCAGTACTTC. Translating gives CASSQESGETQYF.